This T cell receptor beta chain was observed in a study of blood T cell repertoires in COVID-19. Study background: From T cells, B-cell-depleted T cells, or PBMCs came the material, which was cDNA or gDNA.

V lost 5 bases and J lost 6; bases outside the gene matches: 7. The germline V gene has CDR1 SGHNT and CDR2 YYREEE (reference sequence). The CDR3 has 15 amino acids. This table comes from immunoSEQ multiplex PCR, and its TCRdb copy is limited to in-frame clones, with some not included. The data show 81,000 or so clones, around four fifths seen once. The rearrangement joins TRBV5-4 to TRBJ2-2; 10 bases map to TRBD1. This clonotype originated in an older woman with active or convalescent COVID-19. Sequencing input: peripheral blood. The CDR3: CASSSDRGRPGELFF. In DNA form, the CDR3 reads TGTGCCAGCAGTTCGGACAGGGGGAGGCCCGGGGAGCTGTTTTTT.